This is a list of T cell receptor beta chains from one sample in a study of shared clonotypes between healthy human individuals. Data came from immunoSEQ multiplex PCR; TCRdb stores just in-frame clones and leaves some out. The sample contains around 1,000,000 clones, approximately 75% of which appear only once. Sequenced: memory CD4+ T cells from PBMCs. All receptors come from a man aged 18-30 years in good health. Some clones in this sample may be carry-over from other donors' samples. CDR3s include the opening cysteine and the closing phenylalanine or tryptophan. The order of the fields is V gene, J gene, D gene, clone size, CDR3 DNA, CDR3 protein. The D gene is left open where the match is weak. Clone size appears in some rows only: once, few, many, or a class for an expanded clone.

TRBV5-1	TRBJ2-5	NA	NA	TGCGCCAGCAGCTTTGGCCAAGAGACCCAGTACTTC	CASSFGQETQYF
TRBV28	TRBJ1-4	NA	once	TGTGCCAGCAGTTCAGGAAATGAAAAACTGTTTTTT	CASSSGNEKLFF
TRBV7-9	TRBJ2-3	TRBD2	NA	TGTGCCAGCAGCCGGACTAGCGGCAGCACAGATACGCAGTATTTT	CASSRTSGSTDTQYF
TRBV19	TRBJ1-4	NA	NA	TGTGCCAGTAGTGTCCGGGGGGCAACTAATGAAAAACTGTTTTTT	CASSVRGATNEKLFF
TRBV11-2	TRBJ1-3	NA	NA	TGTGCCAGCAGCTTACCCCCGCGGGGGACAGGAAACACCATATATTTT	CASSLPPRGTGNTIYF
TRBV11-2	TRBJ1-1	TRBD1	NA	TGTGCCAGCAGCTGGGGGACAGGGACTAACACTGAAGCTTTCTTT	CASSWGTGTNTEAFF
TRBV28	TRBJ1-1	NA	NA	TGTGCCAGCTTCTCCTCGGGACGGCCGAACACTGAAGCTTTCTTT	CASFSSGRPNTEAFF
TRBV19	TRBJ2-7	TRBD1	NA	TGTGCCAGTAGTATAGCCTACAGGGGCGCCGCCTACGAGCAGTACTTC	CASSIAYRGAAYEQYF
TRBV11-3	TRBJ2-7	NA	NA	TGTGCCAGCAGCGAGGACCACTACGAGCAGTACTTC	CASSEDHYEQYF
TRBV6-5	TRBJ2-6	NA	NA	TGTGCCAGCAGGGAGGGACAGTCTGGGGCCAACGTCCTGACTTTC	CASREGQSGANVLTF
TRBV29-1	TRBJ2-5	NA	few	TGCAGCGTCCAAGGACTGCTGGCAGAGACCCAGTACTTC	CSVQGLLAETQYF
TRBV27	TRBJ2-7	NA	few	TGTGCCAGCAGTTTAAAGGGACGGGGGATCTACGAGCAGTACTTC	CASSLKGRGIYEQYF
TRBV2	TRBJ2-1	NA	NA	TGTGCCAGCAGTGACCAGGGGCGGCGGGATGAGCAGTTCTTC	CASSDQGRRDEQFF
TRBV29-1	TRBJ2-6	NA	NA	TGCAGCGTCGACGCAGGGTCCAACGTCCTGACTTTC	CSVDAGSNVLTF
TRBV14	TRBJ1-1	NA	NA	TGTGCCAGCAGCCCTCTAGGTGGGGGCACTGAAGCTTTCTTT	CASSPLGGGTEAFF
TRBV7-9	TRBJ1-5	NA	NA	TGTGCCAGCCAGGGGCAGACCCATCAGCCCCAGCATTTT	CASQGQTHQPQHF
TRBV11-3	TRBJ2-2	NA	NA	TGTGCCAGCAGCTTAGGAGGGGCCGGGGAGCTGTTTTTT	CASSLGGAGELFF
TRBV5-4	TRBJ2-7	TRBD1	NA	TGTGCCAGCAGCTGGACAGGGGGCTATAGCTACGAGCAGTACTTC	CASSWTGGYSYEQYF
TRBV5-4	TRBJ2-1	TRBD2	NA	TGTGCCAGCAGCGGACCCGGGACTAGCGGGAGTGGTGAGCAGTTCTTC	CASSGPGTSGSGEQFF
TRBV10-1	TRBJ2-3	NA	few	TGCGCCAGCAGTGAGGACAGAACAGATACGCAGTATTTT	CASSEDRTDTQYF
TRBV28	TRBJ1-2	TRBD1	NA	TGTGCCAGCAGTTTGACGGGACAGGGGACCTATGGCTACACCTTC	CASSLTGQGTYGYTF
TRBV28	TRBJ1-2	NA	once	TGTGCCAGCAGTTTATCTATAAAGGGACCGTACTATGGCTACACCTTC	CASSLSIKGPYYGYTF
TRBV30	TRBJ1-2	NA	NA	TGTGCCTATTTGGGGGGCAGCGGAATCTACTATGGCTACACCTTC	CAYLGGSGIYYGYTF
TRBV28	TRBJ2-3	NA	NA	TGTGCCAGCAGTTTGCCCGGGATAGGGACAGATACGCAGTATTTT	CASSLPGIGTDTQYF
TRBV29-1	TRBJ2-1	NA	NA	TGCAGCGTTGCGGCGATCTCCTACAATGAGCAGTTCTTC	CSVAAISYNEQFF
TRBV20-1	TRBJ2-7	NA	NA	TGCAGTGGCTACGAGCAGTACTTC	CSGYEQYF
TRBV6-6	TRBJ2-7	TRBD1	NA	TGTGCCAGCAGTAAACAGGGGAGCTCGAACGAGCAGTACTTC	CASSKQGSSNEQYF
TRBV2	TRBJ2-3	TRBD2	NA	TGTGCCGGCCGGCTAGCGGGAGCATCGCCCACAGATACGCAGTATTTT	CAGRLAGASPTDTQYF
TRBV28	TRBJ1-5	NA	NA	TGTGCCAGCGGGCGGGACACCACTCAGCCCCAGCATTTT	CASGRDTTQPQHF
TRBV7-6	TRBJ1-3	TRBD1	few	TGTGCCAGCAGCTCAGCGACAGGGGCCTCTGGAAACACCATATATTTT	CASSSATGASGNTIYF
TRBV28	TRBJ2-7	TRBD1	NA	TGTGCCAGCAGTTCCCCGGGACAGAGCTCCTACGAGCAGTACTTC	CASSSPGQSSYEQYF
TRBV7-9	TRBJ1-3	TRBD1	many	TGTGCCAGCAGCCCGGGGACAGGGGCCTCTGGAAACACCATATATTTT	CASSPGTGASGNTIYF
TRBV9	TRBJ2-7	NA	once	TGTGCCAGCAGCGGAAACAGGGAGGATCAGTACTTC	CASSGNREDQYF
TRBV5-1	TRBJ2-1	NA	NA	TGCGCCAGCAGCTTGGAGTCCGGATTTGGGCAGTTCTTC	CASSLESGFGQFF
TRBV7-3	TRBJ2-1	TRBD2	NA	TGTGCCAGCAGCAAGGGACTAGCTCGCGATGAGCAGTTCTTC	CASSKGLARDEQFF
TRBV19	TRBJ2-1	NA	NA	TGTGCCAGTAGTCCCCGGGACCTTGGATCCTACAATGAGCAGTTCTTC	CASSPRDLGSYNEQFF
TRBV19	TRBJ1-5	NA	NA	TGTGCCAGTAGTATAGTACTAACAAGTCCTCAGCCCCAGCATTTT	CASSIVLTSPQPQHF
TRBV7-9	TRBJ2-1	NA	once	TGTGCCAGCAGCTTAGGTCAGAGGAGCTCCTACAATGAGCAGTTCTTC	CASSLGQRSSYNEQFF